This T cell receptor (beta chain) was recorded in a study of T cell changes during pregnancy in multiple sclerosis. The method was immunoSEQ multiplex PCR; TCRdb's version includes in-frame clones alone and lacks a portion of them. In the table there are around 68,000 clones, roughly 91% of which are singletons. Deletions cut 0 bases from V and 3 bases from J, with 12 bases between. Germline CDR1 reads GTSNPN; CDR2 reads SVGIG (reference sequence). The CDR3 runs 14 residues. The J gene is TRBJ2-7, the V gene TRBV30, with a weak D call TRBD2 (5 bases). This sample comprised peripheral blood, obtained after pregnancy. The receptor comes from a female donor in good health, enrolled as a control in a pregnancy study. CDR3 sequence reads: CAWSVRGRGYEQYF. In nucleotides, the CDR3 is TGTGCCTGGAGTGTACGAGGTCGGGGCTACGAGCAGTACTTC.